This TCR beta chain was sequenced during a study of T-cell reconstitution after alpha-beta-depleted transplantation in children (TCRdb year 2016). About the full investigation: T-cell immune reconstitution after TCRalphabeta/CD19-depleted allogeneic hematopoietic cell transplantation in children was quantitatively tracked in the study by means of TCR repertoire profiling.

Library preparation employed PCR. Sequencing instrument: Illumina HiSeq 2500. TCR library preparation used molecular barcoding, with unique molecular identifiers applied to normalize quantification of the TCRbeta repertoire. TCRdb cleaned the public reads at Q25 with fastp, built clones with MiXCR and kept in-frame beta chains. Every CDR3 protein is listed once, alongside the most common genes and DNA of its rows. For this sample the table gives about 340,000 distinct CDR3 sequences, of which approximately 10% were detected only once. Together, the top ten hold less than 2.5% of the sample. Note on this clonotype: It has no known antigen specificity. Base-call qualities are not available, and no considerably larger clone is one nucleotide away.

V lost 0 bases and J lost 3 bases; the stretch between them is 9 bases long. Reading from cysteine to phenylalanine, the CDR3 counts 14 amino acids. CDR3 DNA is the only sequence kept; it has 42 bases, read in frame from the first base. The germline V gene supplies CDR1 MNHEY and CDR2 SVGAGI. The chain is encoded by TRBV6-5 joined to TRBJ2-7; TRBD1 is perhaps the D gene, given 6 matching bases. This sequence was found in a human donor who donated a stem cell graft to a child with acute lymphoblastic leukemia. This sample comprised PBMCs from the stem cell graft donor, obtained from the stem cell graft. The CDR3: CASSYSVGGYEQYF. The base sequence is TGTGCCAGCAGTTACTCTGTAGGGGGCTACGAGCAGTACTTC.